This T cell receptor (beta chain) was recovered during a study of post-analysis software for immune sequencing data. Whole-study results and caveats: In patients, TRBV5-6, TRBV5-1 and TRBV20-1 belonged to five TRBV segments found more frequently than in controls. Strong same-batch co-clustering of samples appeared with F measure clustering. Normalized Chao1 diversity was significantly lower in multiple sclerosis patients than in controls.

As for this clonotype: Antigen: not known.

Unique molecular identifiers had been added to the TCR beta cDNA libraries. It was from about 0.98 to 11 million T cells that 530,000 or so cDNA molecules came. TCRdb fed the PCR reads into MiXCR, producing one record per CDR3 protein. The data hold 450,000 or so distinct CDR3 sequences, with roughly 45% observed a single time. Trimming at V came to 6 bases and at J to 4 bases, leaving 11 bases not matched to a gene. The CDR3 consists of 15 residues. Germline values: CDR1 MNHNS, CDR2 SASEGT. Sequencing was done on a sample of blood. The receptor comes from a girl aged 10 to 17 with multiple sclerosis. The chain is built from TRBV6-1 and TRBJ1-2, with 7 bases matching TRBD1. The CDR3 sequence is CASSPRTGQGYGYTF. In DNA, the CDR3 is TGTGCCAGCAGCCCCAGGACAGGCCAGGGCTATGGCTACACCTTC.